This TCR beta chain was sequenced for a study of vaccination and CD4 T cells after COVID-19. The sample's treatment: roughly ten-day PBMC culture with coronavirus spike peptide pools or control peptides (ViraFEST assay). One should note that the unexposed donor's CD4+ T cells were collected before the COVID-19 pandemic (2011-2018). Where cells permitted, unexposed-donor CD4+ T cells were probed with SARS-CoV-2 S/N and four cold-coronavirus spikes. Comment on this clonotype: Its target is not known.

Sequencing of DNA taken from cultured CD4+ T cells relied on the Oncomine TCR Beta short-read assay. Someone extracted genomic DNA from cultured CD4+ T cells. TCRdb re-analysed the PCR reads in MiXCR, keeping a single row per CDR3 protein. The sample consists of some 9,900 distinct CDR3 sequences, about 30% of them appearing once. The V end lost 6 bases, the J end lost 0 bases, and 15 bases lay between the germline ends. The CDR3 consists of 17 residues. Germline V CDR1 and CDR2: MNHNS, SASEGT. The V call is TRBV6-1, the J call TRBJ2-6; weak D call: TRBD1 (5 bases). The receptor was derived from a human donor in good health. The sequenced sample consisted of CD4+ T cells from blood, cultured in vitro. CDR3 sequence: CASSRRGRSSGANVLTF. Here the CDR3 DNA reads TGTGCCAGCAGCAGAAGGGGCAGGAGCTCTGGGGCCAACGTCCTGACTTTC.